This T cell receptor beta chain was sequenced in a study of blood T cell repertoires in COVID-19 (dated by TCRdb to the early 2020s). Broadly, across the study: Samples from collaborators originated in the United States, Italy and Spain and spanned both the acute and convalescent phases of COVID-19. The material from the prospective study consisted of cDNA or gDNA derived from T cells, B-cell-depleted T cells, or PBMCs. Deeply sampled blood TCRbeta repertoires from subjects exposed to, actively infected with, or recovered from COVID-19 were included in the dataset. The repertoires were released in a freely available public database meant as a resource for research on the immune response to SARS-CoV-2. The samples were drawn from two sources: the first 160 participants of the ongoing ImmuneRACE study, and approximately 1,300 subjects contributed by 6 global collaborators. The sample metadata nearly always contained a de-identified subject ID, COVID-19 status, age in years and sex. Where available, HLA class I and class II types were obtained from metadata supplied by the sample provider rather than from assay-based typing. The full study reports these points: The amount of clinical and demographic metadata varied by source and participant and was provided uncurated.

Note on this clone: The antigen it binds to is not known. Base-call qualities are not available, and no considerably larger clone is one nucleotide away.

Each collaborating institution followed its own protocols to collect whole blood in K2EDTA tubes. For TCRbeta analysis, collaborator samples were shipped as frozen whole blood, as isolated PBMCs, or as DNA extracted from either sample type. TCRbeta CDR3 regions were amplified from genomic DNA using the immunoSEQ Assay, a bias-controlled multiplex PCR. As for how the authors treated the data: Within the assay, amplification of reference gene primers was used to estimate how many nucleated cells each sample contained. To quantify the absolute abundance of each unique TCRbeta CDR3 rearrangement, sequence reads were collapsed and filtered. For each sample, productive Simpson clonality was calculated as the square root of Simpson's diversity index over productive rearrangements. TCRdb provides this immuneACCESS table in a form limited to in-frame rearrangements. Some clones are lacking; in checked studies, under half of them reflect an unresolved V gene, and why the rest are absent is not known. The DNA gave D and trimming, while V, J and clone size come from that table. This sample holds about 120,000 clones; 65% to 90% were observed only once. In total, the top ten clones hold over 10% of the sample.

V trim: 3 bases; J trim: 5 bases; unmatched bases: 12. From cysteine to phenylalanine, the CDR3 is 17 amino acids long. This entry keeps only the CDR3 DNA: 51 bases, framed from base 1. CDR1 and CDR2 (MGHRA, YSYEKL) derive from the germline V gene. Material for sequencing was peripheral blood. This sequence uses TRBV4-1 and TRBJ2-3; 9 middle bases align to TRBD1. This TCR came from a human donor in a cohort sampled during active COVID-19. The DNA sequence follows: TGCGCCAGCAGCCAGGGTCCCACAGGGGGCGTAAGAGATACGCAGTATTTT. Translated, this gives CASSQGPTGGVRDTQYF.